Sequencing of this TCR beta chain was carried out in a study of T-cell reconstitution after alpha-beta-depleted transplantation in children. Study-wide results and caveats: Expanded graft clones numbering several hundred reportedly gave rise to alpha-beta T cells about two months after transplant. Fresh T-cell production supplied most of the T-cell counts and diversity seen one year after transplant. Surviving recipient T cells and thymic progenitors accounted for the high day-60 TCRbeta diversity observed in some patients.

In the case of this clonotype: No antigen is known for it.

As it was prepared, the TCRbeta library received unique molecular identifiers. TCRdb reprocessed the PCR reads via MiXCR and lists one record per CDR3 protein. The sample records a few hundred thousand distinct CDR3 sequences, over 10% being singletons. CDR1 DFQATT and CDR2 SNEGSKA come from the germline V gene (reference sequence). Trimming removed 4 bases from V and 0 bases from J, with 13 bases in between. The CDR3 has 14 amino acids. This TCR derives from a male patient younger than 18 who had a stem cell transplant for acute myeloid leukemia, so the T cells may come from the graft donor. The V gene is TRBV20-1, the J gene TRBJ2-7; the D gene is possibly TRBD1 (6 bases). This specimen consisted of PBMCs, mostly from graft donor cells, obtained 360 days after TCRalphabeta/CD19-depleted stem cell transplant. This CDR3 reads CSAKWGHLSYEQYF. The CDR3 nucleotides read TGCAGTGCTAAATGGGGACATCTCTCCTACGAGCAGTACTTC.